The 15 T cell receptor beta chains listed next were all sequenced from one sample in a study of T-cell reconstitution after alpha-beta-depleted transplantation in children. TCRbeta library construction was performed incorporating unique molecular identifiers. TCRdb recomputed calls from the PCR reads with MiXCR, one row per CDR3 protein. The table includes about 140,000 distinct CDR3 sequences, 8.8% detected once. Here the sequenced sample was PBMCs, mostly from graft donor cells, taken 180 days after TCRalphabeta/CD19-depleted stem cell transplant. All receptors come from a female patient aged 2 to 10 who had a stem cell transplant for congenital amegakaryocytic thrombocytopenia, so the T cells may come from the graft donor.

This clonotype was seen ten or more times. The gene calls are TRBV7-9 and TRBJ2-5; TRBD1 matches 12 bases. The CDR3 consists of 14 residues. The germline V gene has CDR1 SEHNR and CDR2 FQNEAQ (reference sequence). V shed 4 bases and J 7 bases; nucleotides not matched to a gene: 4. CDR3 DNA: TGTGCCAGCAGCTGGGGACAGGGGGCAGGGACCCAGTACTTC. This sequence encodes CASSWGQGAGTQYF.

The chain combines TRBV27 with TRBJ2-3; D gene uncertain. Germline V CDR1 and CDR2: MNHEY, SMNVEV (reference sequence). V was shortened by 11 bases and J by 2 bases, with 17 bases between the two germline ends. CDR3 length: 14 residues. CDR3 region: CAFSLSSFTDTQYF. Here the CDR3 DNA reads TGTGCCTTCAGTTTATCCAGTTTCACAGATACGCAGTATTTT.

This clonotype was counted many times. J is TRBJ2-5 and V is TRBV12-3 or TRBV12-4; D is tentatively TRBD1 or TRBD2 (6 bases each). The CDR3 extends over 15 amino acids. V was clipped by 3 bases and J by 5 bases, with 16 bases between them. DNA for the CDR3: TGTGCCAGCAGTTTCTGGGGGGCGAATAGGGAGACCCAGTACTTC. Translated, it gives CASSFWGANRETQYF.

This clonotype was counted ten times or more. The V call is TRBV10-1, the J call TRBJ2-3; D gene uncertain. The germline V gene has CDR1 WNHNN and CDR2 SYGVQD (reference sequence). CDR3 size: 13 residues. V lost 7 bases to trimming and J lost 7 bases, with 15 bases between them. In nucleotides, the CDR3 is TGCGCCAGCAACTTGGGCGAAGTGAATACGCAGTATTTT. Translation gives CASNLGEVNTQYF.

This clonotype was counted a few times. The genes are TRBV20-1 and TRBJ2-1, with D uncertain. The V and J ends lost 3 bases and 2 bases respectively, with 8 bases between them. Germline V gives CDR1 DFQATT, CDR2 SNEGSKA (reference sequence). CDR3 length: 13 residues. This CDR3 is CSARAATYNEQFF. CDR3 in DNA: TGCAGTGCTAGGGCCGCCACCTACAATGAGCAGTTCTTC.

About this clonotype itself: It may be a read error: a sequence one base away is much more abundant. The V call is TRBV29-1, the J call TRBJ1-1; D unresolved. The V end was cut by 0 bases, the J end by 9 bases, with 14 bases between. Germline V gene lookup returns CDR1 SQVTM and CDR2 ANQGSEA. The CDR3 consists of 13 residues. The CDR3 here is CSVEEGKGGKAFF. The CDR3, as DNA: TGCAGCGTTGAAGAGGGGAAGGGAGGGAAAGCTTTCTTT.

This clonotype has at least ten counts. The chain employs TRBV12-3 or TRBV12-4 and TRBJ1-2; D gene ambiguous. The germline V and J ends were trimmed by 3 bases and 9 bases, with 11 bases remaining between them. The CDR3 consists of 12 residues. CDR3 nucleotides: TGTGCCAGCAGTTTTCCAATGGAGAGCTACACCTTC. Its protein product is CASSFPMESYTF.

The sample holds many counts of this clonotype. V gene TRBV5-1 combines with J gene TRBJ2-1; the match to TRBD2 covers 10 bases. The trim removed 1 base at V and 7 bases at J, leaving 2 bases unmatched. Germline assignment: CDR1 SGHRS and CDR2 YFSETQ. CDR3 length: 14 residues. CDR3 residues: CASSLLAGENEQFF. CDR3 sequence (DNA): TGCGCCAGCAGCTTGCTAGCGGGAGAGAATGAGCAGTTCTTC.

CDR3 nucleotides: TGTGCCAGTCTCAGGGGGCTCGGGGGCAATCAGCCCCAGCATTTT. Translated, it gives CASLRGLGGNQPQHF. The V and J genes are TRBV19 and TRBJ1-5; 8 bases line up with TRBD1. Trimming at V came to 8 bases and at J to 2 bases, leaving 8 bases not matched to a gene. Germline-derived CDR1 and CDR2 are LNHDA and SQIVND (reference sequence). This CDR3 has 15 amino acids.

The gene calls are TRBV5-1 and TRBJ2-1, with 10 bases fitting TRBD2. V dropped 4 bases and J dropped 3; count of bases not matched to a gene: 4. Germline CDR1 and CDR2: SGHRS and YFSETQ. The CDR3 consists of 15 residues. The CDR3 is CASSGSSGGYNEQFF. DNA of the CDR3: TGCGCCAGCAGCGGATCTAGCGGGGGCTACAATGAGCAGTTCTTC.

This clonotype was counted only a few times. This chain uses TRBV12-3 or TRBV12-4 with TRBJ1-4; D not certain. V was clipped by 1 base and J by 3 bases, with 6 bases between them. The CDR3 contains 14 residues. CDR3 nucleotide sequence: TGTGCCAGCAGTTTAGTAGGGCCTAATGAAAAACTGTTTTTT. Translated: CASSLVGPNEKLFF.

The CDR3 DNA sequence: TGTGCCAGCAGCTTAGATCGAGGACAGACCGGGCTCCACTTT. The encoded protein is CASSLDRGQTGLHF. The V gene is TRBV7-6, the J gene TRBJ1-6; D is perhaps TRBD1 (6 bases). This CDR3 has 14 residues. Germline CDR1 SGHVS, CDR2 FNYEAQ. The V end lost 1 base, the J end lost 16 bases, and 17 bases lay between the germline ends.

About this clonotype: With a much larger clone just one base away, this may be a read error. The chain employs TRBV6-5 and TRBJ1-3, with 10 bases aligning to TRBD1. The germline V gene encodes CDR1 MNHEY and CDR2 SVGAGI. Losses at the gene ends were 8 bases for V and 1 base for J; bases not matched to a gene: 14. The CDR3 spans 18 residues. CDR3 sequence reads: CASGSMKTGGASGNTIYF. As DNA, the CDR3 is TGTGCCAGCGGTTCGATGAAGACAGGGGGCGCTTCTGGAAACACCATATATTTT.

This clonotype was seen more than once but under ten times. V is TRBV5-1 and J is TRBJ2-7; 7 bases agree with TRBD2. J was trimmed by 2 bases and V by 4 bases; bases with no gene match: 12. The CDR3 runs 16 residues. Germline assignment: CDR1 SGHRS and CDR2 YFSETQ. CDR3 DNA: TGCGCCAGCAGCCCAATCCTCGGCGGGAGCACCTACGAGCAGTACTTC. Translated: CASSPILGGSTYEQYF.

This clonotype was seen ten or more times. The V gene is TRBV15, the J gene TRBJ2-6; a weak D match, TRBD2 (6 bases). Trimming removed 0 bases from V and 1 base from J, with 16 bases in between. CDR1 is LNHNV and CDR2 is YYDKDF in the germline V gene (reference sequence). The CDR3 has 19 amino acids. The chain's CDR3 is CATSRDLGGRASGANVLTF. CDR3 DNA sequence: TGTGCCACCAGCAGAGATCTGGGAGGCAGAGCGTCTGGGGCCAACGTCCTGACTTTC.